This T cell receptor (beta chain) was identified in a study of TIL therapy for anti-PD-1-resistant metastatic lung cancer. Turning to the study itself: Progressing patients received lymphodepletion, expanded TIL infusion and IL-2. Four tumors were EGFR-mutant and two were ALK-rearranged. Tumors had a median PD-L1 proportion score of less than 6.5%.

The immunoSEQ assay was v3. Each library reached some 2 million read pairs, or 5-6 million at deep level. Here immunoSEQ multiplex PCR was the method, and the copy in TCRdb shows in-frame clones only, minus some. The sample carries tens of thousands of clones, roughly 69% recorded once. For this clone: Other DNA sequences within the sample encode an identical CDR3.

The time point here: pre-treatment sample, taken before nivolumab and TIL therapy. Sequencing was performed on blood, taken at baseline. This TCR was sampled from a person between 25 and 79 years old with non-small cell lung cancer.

This chain's CDR3 is CASSLGGPDSNQPQHF. The DNA of the CDR3 is TGTGCCAGCAGCTTGGGGGGCCCGGATAGCAATCAGCCCCAGCATTTT. This chain links TRBV5-4 with TRBJ1-5; D might be TRBD1 (5 bases). CDR1 SGHNT and CDR2 YYREEE come from the germline V gene (reference sequence). The CDR3 has 16 amino acids. With 0 bases removed from V and 0 bases from J, the gap between germline ends came to 10 bases. Drawing the rest from reference TRBV5-4 and TRBJ1-5, the complete variable domain is ETGVTQSPTHLIKTRGQQVTLRCSSQSGHNTVSWYQQALGQGPQFIFQYYREEENGRGNFPPRFSGLQFPNYSSELNVNALELDDSALYLCASSLGGPDSNQPQHFGDGTRLSIL.